This TCR beta chain was identified during a study of blood T cell repertoires in COVID-19 (dated by TCRdb to 2018 to 2021). Broadly, across the study: Collaborator samples came from the United States, Italy and Spain and covered acute and convalescent phases of COVID-19. The material from the prospective study consisted of cDNA or gDNA derived from T cells, B-cell-depleted T cells, or PBMCs. Deeply sampled blood TCRbeta repertoires from subjects exposed to, actively infected with, or recovered from COVID-19 were included in the dataset. The repertoires were made available in a free public database intended to serve as a resource for research on the immune response to SARS-CoV-2. Samples were obtained from the ongoing ImmuneRACE study (first 160 participants) and from about 1,300 subjects provided by 6 global collaborators. Sample metadata almost always included a de-identified subject ID, COVID-19 status, age in years and sex. HLA class I and class II types, where available, came from metadata supplied by the sample provider rather than from assay-based typing. General findings and caveats noted by the study authors: The amount of clinical and demographic metadata varied by source and participant and was provided uncurated.

Participants in the prospective study were enrolled through a virtual design, were aged about 18 to 100 years, and lived in about 25 United States geographic areas. In the prospective study, participants were assigned to cohorts based on the clinical history participants reported in a screening survey and a study questionnaire. In the prospective study, whole blood, serum and a nasopharyngeal or oropharyngeal swab were collected from each participant by mobile phlebotomists. Additional blood draws and questionnaires over an approximately two-month period could optionally be provided by prospective study participants. Before DNA extraction, blood samples from the prospective study were shipped at room temperature or frozen. The immunoSEQ Assay, a bias-controlled multiplex PCR, was used to amplify TCRbeta CDR3 regions from genomic DNA. The source study handled its data this way. The number of nucleated cells in each sample was estimated by amplification of reference gene primers within the assay. To quantify the absolute abundance of each unique TCRbeta CDR3 rearrangement, sequence reads were collapsed and filtered. For each sample, productive Simpson clonality was calculated as the square root of Simpson's diversity index over productive rearrangements. Held by TCRdb, this immuneACCESS table contains in-frame sequences only and omits some clones. Under half of the omission traces to an unresolved V gene where checked; the cause of the rest is unknown. D and trimming were read from the DNA, whereas the V and J calls and clone size are those reported in that table. The sample table contains 310,000 or so clones; only one count was recorded for 90% of them. 1.7% of the sample rests with the top ten.

A word on this clone: Its antigen is unknown. Base qualities are not at hand, and no much larger clone is one base apart.

From the cysteine up to the phenylalanine, the CDR3 has a length of 17 residues. The only DNA kept is the CDR3, 51 bases in frame from the first base. Trimmed from V: 3 bases; trimmed from J: 0 bases; junction bases lacking a gene match: 9. Via the germline V gene, CDR1 is KGHSH and CDR2 LQKENI. The chain is made from TRBV18 and TRBJ2-7, with 9 junctional bases fitting TRBD2. What was sequenced was PBMCs or T cells enriched from blood (not recorded which). The receptor was derived from a woman aged 18-29 years with acute COVID-19. DNA sequence: TGTGCCAGCTCACCTCTCATGACTAGCGGCCTCTCCTACGAGCAGTACTTC. Its protein product is CASSPLMTSGLSYEQYF.